Sequencing of this T cell receptor beta chain was carried out in a study of beta chain features in type 1 diabetes (dated by TCRdb to 2017 to 2018). Describing the broader study: No differences in mean age, gender distribution, total cell number or subset yield were found between patients and healthy donors. Across all samples, 107,917,701 sorted cells were examined, and cell number per subset correlated strongly with RNA yield. The study compared the TCRB repertoires of sorted circulating CD4+ T cell subsets in recently diagnosed type 1 diabetes patients with those in matched healthy donors. Naive and central memory subsets were obtained from all 28 donors, but regulatory and stem cell-like memory subsets were isolated from only 8 patients and roughly 8 healthy donors.

The entire amount of isolated RNA was reverse transcribed using the High Capacity cDNA Reverse Transcription Kit, so the sequenced TCRB transcripts were expressed ones. Deep immunoSEQ sequencing was applied to naive, central memory and regulatory T cell samples, giving an average of roughly 3.6 million total reads per sample. Sorted cells were lysed in RLT buffer, and RNA was extracted using DNase-treated RNeasy Micro or Mini kits according to cell number. To prevent cross-contamination, each cell subset was processed individually, whereas patient and healthy donor samples were processed jointly. TCRB sequences were amplified from cDNA with the immunoSEQ multiplex PCR, producing 87-bp fragments spanning the CDR3 region. The amplicons were sequenced using the Illumina HiSeq platform. The paper's data handling went like this. Synthetic template baselines were used to correct PCR bias computationally, reads within Hamming distance 2 were collapsed together, and singletons that could not be merged were discarded. Reads were aligned against IMGT to assign V, D and J genes, CDR3 length and insertions or deletions at six rearrangement sites. Within each subset, clonotype counts were normalized to sorted cell number, and only after that were true diversity and Gini coefficients computed with the tcR R package. The overlap coefficient, calculated on TCRB nucleotide sequences, was used to quantify repertoire sharing. Out-of-frame TCRB sequences from naive cells were analyzed to stand in for the pre-selection repertoire. What TCRdb holds here is the immuneACCESS table cut down to in-frame rearrangements. Part of the clones is not present; checked against another copy, under half of the missing clones reflect an unresolved V gene, and the others are unexplained. V and J calls and clone size are those listed in that table; D and trimming were worked out from the DNA. This sample comprises approximately 600,000 clones, 9.5% to 15% of them detected only once. Around 0.12% of the sample comes from the top ten.

This clone came up a few times. This clone's antigen is unknown. Base qualities are not at hand, and no much larger clone is one base apart. The paper as a whole reports these results and caveats: At VDJ recombination sites, patients with type 1 diabetes made fewer insertions and deleted more nucleotides, a pattern implying thymic rearrangement abnormalities. A moderate but significant shortening of TCRB CDR3 length was observed in type 1 diabetes patients in all four CD4+ subsets. PCR may preferentially amplify shorter templates, but because patient and control samples were amplified and corrected together, any resulting skew would affect both groups equally. Because cDNA was sequenced instead of genomic DNA, highly expressing activated cells could be over-represented, though the groups showed no difference in activation or CD3 levels. Only small numbers of individuals were included in the HLA sub-analyses, which left unresolved whether HLA type had any influence on TCRB rearrangement. Naive, central memory and regulatory TCRB repertoires appeared more similar among patients than among healthy donors.

The germline ends are 10 bases apart after V is trimmed by 0 bases and J by 2 bases. Counted from cysteine to phenylalanine, this CDR3 has 15 amino acids. Only the CDR3 DNA is retained, 45 bases long and in frame from the first base. Per the germline V gene (reference sequence), MNHEY is the CDR1 and SMNVEV is the CDR2. From each donor, a single peripheral blood sample of 100 to 150 mL on average was drawn into heparinised tubes. A BD FACSAria II and a panel including CD45RO, CCR7, CD25, CD127, CD95 and CD27 were used to sort naive, central memory, regulatory and stem cell-like memory CD4+ T cells. All sorted populations exceeded 95% purity. PBMCs were separated immediately by Lymphoprep density gradient centrifugation and were stained directly, without being cultured. So that batch effects would be minimized, each experiment stained and sorted samples in pairs, pairing one healthy donor with one patient.

Sequencing used naive CD4+ T cells from blood. The cell subset or site label here, explained by the study, means: true naive CD4+ T cells. The clonotype was recovered from a man younger than 45 with type 1 diabetes. The rearranged segments are TRBV27 and TRBJ2-5; TRBD1 is perhaps the D gene, given 6 matching bases. In nucleotides, the sequence is TGTGCCAGCAGTTTATCAGGACAGAGACAAGAGACCCAGTACTTC. Translated, it gives CASSLSGQRQETQYF.